The rows below give T cell receptor beta chains drawn from one sample of a study of CD8+CD57+ T cells in acquired aplastic anemia. From the reads, TCRdb called clonotypes with MiXCR, one entry per CDR3 protein. The data show approximately 130,000 distinct CDR3 sequences, roughly 55% seen once. The specimen was sorted CD4+, CD8+, or CD8+CD57+ T cells (not recorded which) from PBMCs. The origin of the receptors is a human donor with aplastic anemia. CDR3s include the opening cysteine and the closing phenylalanine or tryptophan. The order of the fields is clone size, V gene, D gene, J gene, CDR3 protein, CDR3 DNA. D genes are given only for firm matches. Clone size is stated in some rows and not others, as once, few, many or a class when expanded.

clone size: few
V gene: TRBV29-1
D gene: .
J gene: TRBJ1-2
CDR3 protein: CSSPGPFNGYTF
CDR3 DNA: TGCAGCAGCCCGGGACCCTTCAATGGCTACACCTTC

clone size: .
V gene: TRBV20-1
D gene: .
J gene: TRBJ1-2
CDR3 protein: CSAWTASYGYTF
CDR3 DNA: TGCAGTGCTTGGACAGCATCCTATGGCTACACCTTC

clone size: .
V gene: TRBV7-8
D gene: .
J gene: TRBJ2-3
CDR3 protein: CASSLAPATDTQYF
CDR3 DNA: TGTGCCAGCAGCTTAGCTCCAGCTACAGATACGCAGTATTTT

clone size: many
V gene: TRBV15
D gene: .
J gene: TRBJ2-7
CDR3 protein: CATSSRGGSYEQYF
CDR3 DNA: TGTGCCACCAGCAGCAGGGGGGGGTCCTACGAGCAGTACTTC

clone size: few
V gene: TRBV20-1
D gene: TRBD2
J gene: TRBJ2-7
CDR3 protein: CSVIPRTSSHEQYF
CDR3 DNA: TGCAGTGTCATCCCGCGGACTAGCAGCCACGAGCAGTACTTC

clone size: .
V gene: TRBV20-1
D gene: .
J gene: TRBJ2-5
CDR3 protein: CSARGPGQETQYF
CDR3 DNA: TGCAGTGCTAGAGGTCCGGGACAAGAGACCCAGTACTTC

clone size: many
V gene: TRBV11-2
D gene: .
J gene: TRBJ1-2
CDR3 protein: CASSLDQGFIYGYTF
CDR3 DNA: TGTGCCAGCAGCTTAGATCAGGGGTTTATCTATGGCTACACCTTC

clone size: .
V gene: TRBV6-2/TRBV6-3
D gene: TRBD2
J gene: TRBJ2-7
CDR3 protein: CASSYSPLAGYLSYEQYF
CDR3 DNA: TGTGCCAGCAGTTACTCCCCCCTAGCGGGGTATCTCTCCTACGAGCAGTACTTC

clone size: few
V gene: TRBV2
D gene: .
J gene: TRBJ1-2
CDR3 protein: CASSETIYGYTF
CDR3 DNA: TGTGCCAGCAGTGAAACGATATATGGCTACACCTTC

clone size: once
V gene: TRBV28
D gene: .
J gene: TRBJ2-3
CDR3 protein: CASSPTGGPSTDTQYF
CDR3 DNA: TGTGCCAGCAGTCCCACAGGAGGGCCCAGCACAGATACGCAGTATTTT

clone size: many
V gene: TRBV7-9
D gene: TRBD2
J gene: TRBJ2-5
CDR3 protein: CASSSAKLAGDETQYF
CDR3 DNA: TGTGCCAGCAGCTCCGCCAAACTAGCGGGAGATGAGACCCAGTACTTC

clone size: .
V gene: TRBV20-1
D gene: .
J gene: TRBJ2-7
CDR3 protein: CSARDRTFSYEQYF
CDR3 DNA: TGCAGTGCTAGAGACAGGACTTTCTCCTACGAGCAGTACTTC

clone size: .
V gene: TRBV13
D gene: .
J gene: TRBJ2-7
CDR3 protein: CASSLGLGSSYEQYF
CDR3 DNA: TGTGCCAGCAGCTTAGGTTTGGGTTCCTCCTACGAGCAGTACTTC

clone size: .
V gene: TRBV20-1
D gene: TRBD2
J gene: TRBJ2-1
CDR3 protein: CSATGTSGRLDYNEQFF
CDR3 DNA: TGCAGTGCTACCGGGACTAGCGGGAGACTTGACTACAATGAGCAGTTCTTC

clone size: many
V gene: TRBV15
D gene: .
J gene: TRBJ1-1
CDR3 protein: CATSRGGDTEAFF
CDR3 DNA: TGTGCCACCAGCAGAGGCGGCGACACTGAAGCTTTCTTT

clone size: .
V gene: TRBV28
D gene: .
J gene: TRBJ2-7
CDR3 protein: CASSLSGVAPSHEQYF
CDR3 DNA: TGTGCCAGCAGTCTCTCCGGGGTAGCGCCTTCCCACGAGCAGTACTTC

clone size: .
V gene: TRBV7-9
D gene: .
J gene: TRBJ1-2
CDR3 protein: CASSGDYYGYTF
CDR3 DNA: TGTGCCAGCAGCGGAGACTACTATGGCTACACCTTC

clone size: few
V gene: TRBV25-1
D gene: .
J gene: TRBJ1-6
CDR3 protein: CASSEGIGSSYNSPLHF
CDR3 DNA: TGTGCCAGCAGTGAAGGTATCGGGAGCTCCTATAATTCACCCCTCCACTTT

clone size: .
V gene: TRBV20-1
D gene: .
J gene: TRBJ2-7
CDR3 protein: CSAAGGSDYEQYF
CDR3 DNA: TGCAGTGCCGCCGGAGGGTCGGACTACGAGCAGTACTTC

clone size: many
V gene: TRBV4-1
D gene: .
J gene: TRBJ2-7
CDR3 protein: CASSRPAGTSYEQYF
CDR3 DNA: TGCGCCAGCAGCCGTCCCGCCGGGACATCCTACGAGCAGTACTTC

clone size: many
V gene: TRBV2
D gene: TRBD2
J gene: TRBJ2-2
CDR3 protein: CASSALAGGNTGELFF
CDR3 DNA: TGTGCCAGCAGTGCACTAGCGGGGGGGAACACCGGGGAGCTGTTTTTT

clone size: few
V gene: TRBV12-3/TRBV12-4
D gene: .
J gene: TRBJ2-2
CDR3 protein: CASSMTANTGELFF
CDR3 DNA: TGTGCCAGCAGTATGACAGCGAACACCGGGGAGCTGTTTTTT

clone size: .
V gene: TRBV9
D gene: .
J gene: TRBJ1-6
CDR3 protein: CASSQKATLHF
CDR3 DNA: TGTGCCAGCAGCCAGAAAGCCACCCTCCACTTT

clone size: many
V gene: TRBV20-1
D gene: .
J gene: TRBJ2-7
CDR3 protein: CSAIAYYHEQYF
CDR3 DNA: TGCAGTGCTATTGCCTATTACCACGAGCAGTACTTC

clone size: .
V gene: TRBV2
D gene: TRBD2
J gene: TRBJ2-7
CDR3 protein: CASSEVSGGAGEQYF
CDR3 DNA: TGTGCCAGCAGTGAAGTCAGCGGGGGGGCCGGCGAGCAGTACTTC

clone size: .
V gene: TRBV2
D gene: TRBD1
J gene: TRBJ2-5
CDR3 protein: CASKTYRGGETQYF
CDR3 DNA: TGTGCCAGCAAAACTTACAGGGGCGGGGAGACCCAGTACTTC

clone size: .
V gene: TRBV29-1
D gene: .
J gene: TRBJ1-2
CDR3 protein: CSVEDGYGYTF
CDR3 DNA: TGCAGCGTTGAAGATGGGTATGGCTACACCTTC

clone size: .
V gene: TRBV5-1
D gene: .
J gene: TRBJ1-4
CDR3 protein: CASSLEGRWKEKLFF
CDR3 DNA: TGCGCCAGCAGCTTGGAAGGGCGGTGGAAAGAAAAACTGTTTTTT

clone size: .
V gene: TRBV25-1
D gene: .
J gene: TRBJ2-7
CDR3 protein: CASSGLGLYEQYF
CDR3 DNA: TGTGCCAGCAGTGGGTTAGGCCTCTACGAGCAGTACTTC

clone size: .
V gene: TRBV9
D gene: .
J gene: TRBJ1-2
CDR3 protein: CASRMDSYGYTF
CDR3 DNA: TGTGCCAGCAGGATGGACAGCTATGGCTACACCTTC

clone size: .
V gene: TRBV2
D gene: TRBD1
J gene: TRBJ2-7
CDR3 protein: CASTVYGTVGEQYF
CDR3 DNA: TGTGCCAGCACAGTTTACGGGACAGTGGGCGAGCAGTACTTC

clone size: .
V gene: TRBV5-4
D gene: .
J gene: TRBJ2-6
CDR3 protein: CASSLVSSGANVLTF
CDR3 DNA: TGTGCCAGCAGCTTGGTTAGCTCTGGGGCCAACGTCCTGACTTTC

clone size: .
V gene: TRBV29-1
D gene: .
J gene: TRBJ2-7
CDR3 protein: CSVGTNSYEQYF
CDR3 DNA: TGCAGCGTTGGGACAAACTCCTACGAGCAGTACTTC

clone size: many
V gene: TRBV27
D gene: .
J gene: TRBJ2-7
CDR3 protein: CASSLSGSYEQYF
CDR3 DNA: TGTGCCAGCAGTTTATCGGGCTCCTACGAGCAGTACTTC

clone size: .
V gene: TRBV15
D gene: TRBD1
J gene: TRBJ1-5
CDR3 protein: CATSTGTGVFQPQHF
CDR3 DNA: TGTGCCACCAGCACCGGGACAGGGGTTTTTCAGCCCCAGCATTTT

clone size: medium-sized
V gene: TRBV15
D gene: TRBD1
J gene: TRBJ1-3
CDR3 protein: CATSSPGTGIDTIYF
CDR3 DNA: TGTGCCACCAGCTCCCCCGGGACAGGGATAGACACCATATATTTT

clone size: .
V gene: TRBV25-1
D gene: TRBD1
J gene: TRBJ1-2
CDR3 protein: CASRKPAGTGGDGYTF
CDR3 DNA: TGTGCCAGCAGGAAGCCCGCAGGGACAGGGGGAGATGGCTACACCTTC

clone size: .
V gene: TRBV7-9
D gene: TRBD1
J gene: TRBJ1-2
CDR3 protein: CASEDRDRSRGYTF
CDR3 DNA: TGTGCCAGCGAGGACAGGGACCGCTCAAGAGGCTACACCTTC

clone size: few
V gene: TRBV20-1
D gene: .
J gene: TRBJ1-2
CDR3 protein: CSARDFGGLHSF
CDR3 DNA: TGCAGTGCTAGAGACTTTGGCGGCCTCCATTCCTTC

clone size: .
V gene: TRBV3-1
D gene: .
J gene: TRBJ2-5
CDR3 protein: CASSQDRWETQYF
CDR3 DNA: TGTGCCAGCAGCCAAGATCGATGGGAGACCCAGTACTTC